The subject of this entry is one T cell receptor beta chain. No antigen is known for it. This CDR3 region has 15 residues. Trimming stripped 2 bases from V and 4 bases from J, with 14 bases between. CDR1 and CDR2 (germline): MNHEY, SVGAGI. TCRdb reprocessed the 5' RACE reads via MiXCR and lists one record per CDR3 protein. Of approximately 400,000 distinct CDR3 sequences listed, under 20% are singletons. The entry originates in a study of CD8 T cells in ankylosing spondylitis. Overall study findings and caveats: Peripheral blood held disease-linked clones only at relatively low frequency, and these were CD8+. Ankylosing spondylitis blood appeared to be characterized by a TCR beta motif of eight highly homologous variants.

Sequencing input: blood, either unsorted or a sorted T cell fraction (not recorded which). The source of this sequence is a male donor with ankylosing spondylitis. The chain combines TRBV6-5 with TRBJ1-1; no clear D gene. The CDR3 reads CASSYAAPRSTEAFF. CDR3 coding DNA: TGTGCCAGCAGTTACGCCGCCCCGAGGAGCACTGAAGCTTTCTTT.